This TCR beta chain stems from a study of a mutant IDH1 vaccine in newly diagnosed glioma. On the study more broadly: Patients got radiotherapy, temozolomide, or both beforehand, and most got both.

As regards this clone: Its cognate antigen is unknown.

Time point reported: week 35, safety follow-up. Doses of 300 ug of mutant IDH1 20-mer peptide were given with topical imiquimod. CDR1 is MNHEY, CDR2 SVGAGI, per germline. The CDR3 has 15 amino acids. V dropped 2 bases and J dropped 0 bases, with 7 bases sitting between them. The table came from immunoSEQ multiplex PCR; TCRdb's copy has only in-frame clones and leaves some out. Of about 64,000 clones listed, 60% to 75% were seen once; the top ten hold roughly 4.3%. The chain employs TRBV6-5 and TRBJ2-2; D call uncertain. The sequence was collected from a man between 45 and 60 years old with glioma. Source: PBMCs, taken from a glioma patient whose treatment included an IDH1 peptide vaccine. CDR3 sequence reads: CASSYRLSNTGELFF. CDR3 nucleotides: TGTGCCAGCAGTTACAGGCTTTCGAACACCGGGGAGCTGTTTTTT.